These T cell receptor beta chains were read from a single sample in a study of Tregs in tolerant kidney transplant recipients. The table came from immunoSEQ multiplex PCR; TCRdb's copy has only in-frame clones and leaves some out. Here the sample spans about 52,000 clones, roughly nine tenths being singletons. This sample comprised CD8+ T cells from blood (PBMCs), obtained 24 months after the transplant. The receptors were sampled from a human patient who received a combined kidney and bone marrow transplant. Part of the T cells may come from the graft donor. Both conserved end residues are part of each CDR3.

J: TRBJ2-3
V: TRBV9
CDR3: CASSPSGRPSDTQYF

J: TRBJ1-6
V: TRBV7-9
CDR3: CASSPTSDGYLFSHPLHF

J: TRBJ2-5
V: TRBV7-3
CDR3: CASSPRLAGGGIETQYF

J: TRBJ1-4
V: TRBV21-1
CDR3: CASSKAANEDEKLFF

J: TRBJ1-3
V: TRBV10-3
CDR3: CAGEGTGNTIYF

J: TRBJ2-5
V: TRBV7-6
CDR3: CASSFGTNQETQYF

J: TRBJ2-1
V: TRBV29-1
CDR3: CSVPGRAKEQFF

J: TRBJ2-7
V: TRBV7-9
CDR3: CASSRPRFSYEQYF

J: TRBJ2-5
V: TRBV20-1
CDR3: CSARDSETQYF

J: TRBJ2-2
V: TRBV30
CDR3: CAWRQGRGTGELFF

J: TRBJ1-2
V: TRBV9
CDR3: CASSVASEDRGHGYTF

J: TRBJ2-2
V: TRBV9
CDR3: CASRWEDRADTGELFF

J: TRBJ1-4
V: TRBV15
CDR3: CATSKTGTDNEKLFF

J: TRBJ2-1
V: TRBV4-2
CDR3: CASSLDRGDNEQFF

J: TRBJ2-7
V: TRBV30
CDR3: CAWSVDSSYEQYF

J: TRBJ2-7
V: TRBV4-3
CDR3: CASSQDERASYEQYF

J: TRBJ2-6
V: TRBV4-3
CDR3: CASSQEGRHSGANVLTF

J: TRBJ2-7
V: TRBV5-6
CDR3: CASSLWGLRREQYF

J: TRBJ2-2
V: TRBV5-6
CDR3: CASSYGLAGVGELFF

J: TRBJ2-1
V: TRBV30
CDR3: CAWATSGRYNEQFF

J: TRBJ2-3
V: TRBV7-9
CDR3: CASSHPGLHSTDTQYF

J: TRBJ2-7
V: TRBV6-6
CDR3: CASSPFRSGVSYEQYF

J: TRBJ1-3
V: TRBV19
CDR3: CASKTGRFSGNTIYF

J: TRBJ2-7
V: TRBV27
CDR3: CASSFQGTYEQYF

J: TRBJ2-5
V: TRBV6-5
CDR3: CASSYAGGPQGAQYF

J: TRBJ2-1
V: TRBV11-2
CDR3: CASSSTGGIYNEQFF

J: TRBJ2-7
V: TRBV28
CDR3: CASSPQAGGFSYEQYF

J: TRBJ2-1
V: TRBV10-3
CDR3: CAISEGTSGRAFDEQFF

J: TRBJ1-6
V: TRBV27
CDR3: CASSWALTGANSPLHF

J: TRBJ2-3
V: TRBV7-3
CDR3: CASSSQGITDTQYF

J: TRBJ2-1
V: TRBV25-1
CDR3: CASSAGNPSYNEQFF

J: TRBJ1-5
V: TRBV21-1
CDR3: CASSIVILHWHHQPQHF

J: TRBJ1-1
V: TRBV27
CDR3: CASSPWTGAATEAFF

J: TRBJ1-3
V: TRBV27
CDR3: CASSLYRGLGNTIYF

J: TRBJ2-5
V: TRBV28
CDR3: CASSGTSGGQETQYF

J: TRBJ2-6
V: TRBV7-6
CDR3: CASSFGTEVSGANVLTF

J: TRBJ2-7
V: TRBV27
CDR3: CASSVTSGGKIYEQYF

J: TRBJ2-5
V: TRBV15
CDR3: CATSNTLTEHQETQYF

J: TRBJ2-2
V: TRBV4-1
CDR3: CASSHRTSGTANTGELFF

J: TRBJ1-1
V: TRBV4-3
CDR3: CASSQDWGRTEAFF

J: TRBJ2-7
V: TRBV19
CDR3: CASSIVQGSSYEQYF

J: TRBJ1-2
V: TRBV19
CDR3: CASSIRDRATYTNYGYTF

J: TRBJ2-4
V: TRBV19
CDR3: CASSMEQGLENIQYF

J: TRBJ2-7
V: TRBV28
CDR3: CASSLTPSGGPYEQYF

J: TRBJ1-2
V: TRBV13
CDR3: CASSQGGVYGYTF

J: TRBJ2-1
V: TRBV5-8
CDR3: CASSLRASNRGNEQFF

J: TRBJ2-5
V: TRBV9
CDR3: CASSGTDQETQYF

J: TRBJ2-7
V: TRBV27
CDR3: CASTGTDNEQYF